A selection of T cell receptor beta chains follows, all from one sample in a study of blood T cell repertoires in COVID-19. Sequencing was performed with immunoSEQ multiplex PCR; in TCRdb, only in-frame clones are kept and a portion is missing. The table lists around 80,000 clones, approximately 78% of them singletons. Sequencing was carried out using peripheral blood. The receptors were sampled from a human donor in a cohort sampled during active COVID-19. Each CDR3 is given with its conserved first and last residue. A D gene is named only where the DNA matches it firmly. Not all rows give a size; the values are once, few, many and, for expanded clones, a class.

d_gene	len	v_gene	j_gene	abundance	CDR3aa	CDR3nt
TRBD1	15	TRBV11-1	TRBJ2-5	-	CASSPRDRVQETQYF	TGTGCCAGCAGCCCCCGGGACAGGGTCCAAGAGACCCAGTACTTC
TRBD1	12	TRBV12-3/TRBV12-4	TRBJ2-1	few	CASSSDRPKQFF	TGTGCCAGCAGCTCGGACAGGCCCAAGCAGTTCTTC
-	15	TRBV20-1	TRBJ2-7	-	CSASSESGTFYEQYF	TGCAGTGCTAGTTCGGAGAGCGGAACTTTCTACGAGCAGTACTTC
-	16	TRBV9	TRBJ1-3	few	CASSVVGALSGNTIYF	TGTGCCAGCAGCGTAGTGGGGGCCCTCTCTGGAAACACCATATATTTT
-	12	TRBV6-1	TRBJ1-5	-	CASSPFNQPQHF	TGTGCCAGCAGTCCGTTCAATCAGCCCCAGCATTTT
TRBD1	14	TRBV7-9	TRBJ1-1	-	CASGRQGANTEAFF	TGTGCCAGCGGGAGACAGGGAGCGAACACTGAAGCTTTCTTT
TRBD1	14	TRBV5-1	TRBJ2-7	-	CASSAGQGTYEQYF	TGCGCCAGCAGCGCGGGACAGGGGACCTACGAGCAGTACTTC
TRBD1	15	TRBV18	TRBJ1-2	-	CASSPLGDSLYGYTF	TGTGCCAGCTCACCCCTCGGGGACAGCCTCTATGGCTACACCTTC
-	13	TRBV5-1	TRBJ1-2	-	CASRRAFNYGYTF	TGCGCCAGCAGGAGAGCATTTAACTATGGCTACACCTTC
-	15	TRBV30	TRBJ1-6	-	CAWVPRWTFGSPLHF	TGTGCCTGGGTTCCCCGATGGACATTCGGTTCACCCCTCCACTTT
-	12	TRBV29-1	TRBJ2-7	-	CSVWTVSYEQYF	TGCAGCGTATGGACAGTTTCCTACGAGCAGTACTTC
-	15	TRBV6-5	TRBJ1-4	-	CASSSIDRRLEKLFF	TGTGCCAGCAGTTCGATCGACAGGCGGCTCGAAAAACTGTTTTTT
-	15	TRBV15	TRBJ1-5	-	CATSRGGHSNQPQHF	TGTGCCACCAGCAGGGGAGGGCATAGCAATCAGCCCCAGCATTTT
-	15	TRBV7-2	TRBJ1-1	once	CASSLGDRRGGEAFF	TGTGCCAGCAGCTTAGGCGACAGGCGAGGGGGTGAAGCTTTCTTT
-	14	TRBV10-3	TRBJ1-3	-	CAISGASPRNTIYF	TGTGCCATCAGTGGTGCGAGCCCCAGAAACACCATATATTTT
-	15	TRBV15	TRBJ1-4	-	CATSRLTGSGARLFF	TGTGCCACCAGCAGACTTACAGGGAGTGGTGCCAGACTGTTTTTT
-	14	TRBV6-2/TRBV6-3	TRBJ2-7	once	CASSWGTLPYEQYF	TGTGCCAGCAGTTGGGGGACTTTACCCTACGAGCAGTACTTC